This T cell receptor beta chain was captured by sequencing in a study of blood T cell repertoires in COVID-19. This table comes from immunoSEQ multiplex PCR, and its TCRdb copy is limited to in-frame clones, with some not included. The data contain around 300,000 clones, 89% of them singletons. The CDR3 runs 13 residues. Losses at the gene ends were 8 bases for V and 9 bases for J; bases not matched to a gene: 12. Germline lookup yields CDR1 MNHEY and CDR2 SMNVEV (reference sequence). The source material was PBMCs or T cells enriched from blood (not recorded which). The J gene is TRBJ1-2, the V gene TRBV27; 7 nucleotides line up with TRBD1. This clonotype was obtained from a woman in her thirties who had recovered from COVID-19. The CDR3 coding sequence is TGTGCCAGCGGCCTCGGGACAGCGATGCGCTACACCTTC. Residues: CASGLGTAMRYTF.